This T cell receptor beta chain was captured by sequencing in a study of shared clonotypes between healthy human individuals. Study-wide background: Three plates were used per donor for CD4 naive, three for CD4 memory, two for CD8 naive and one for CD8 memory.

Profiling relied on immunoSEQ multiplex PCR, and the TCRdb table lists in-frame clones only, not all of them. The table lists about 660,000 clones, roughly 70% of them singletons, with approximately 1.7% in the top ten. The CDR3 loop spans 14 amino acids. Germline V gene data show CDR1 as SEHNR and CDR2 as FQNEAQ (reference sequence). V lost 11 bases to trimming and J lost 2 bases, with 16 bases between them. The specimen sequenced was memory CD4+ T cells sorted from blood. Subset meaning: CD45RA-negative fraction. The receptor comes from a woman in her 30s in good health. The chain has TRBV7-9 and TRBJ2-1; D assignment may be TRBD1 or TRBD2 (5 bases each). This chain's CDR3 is CALSGTTTYNEQFF. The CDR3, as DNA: TGTGCCCTCTCCGGGACCACCACCTACAATGAGCAGTTCTTC.